The 27 T cell receptor beta chains below all came from one sample that was sequenced in a study of monozygotic twins with inflammatory bowel disease. From its re-call of the 5' RACE reads, TCRdb lists each CDR3 protein once, without DNA. This listing includes a few hundred thousand distinct CDR3 sequences. The specimen sequenced was blood. The receptors derive from a human donor with ulcerative colitis or Crohn's disease, or a healthy co-twin of an affected twin (not recorded which).

The rearrangement links TRBV3-1 to TRBJ2-3. The CDR3 loop spans 15 amino acids. The germline gives CDR1 LGHDT, CDR2 YNNKEL (reference sequence). The CDR3 loop is CASSRSSTSTDTQYF.

V and J are TRBV5-1 and TRBJ1-1. Germline CDR1 and CDR2: SGHRS and YFSETQ. The CDR3 length is 14 residues. CDR3 protein: CASSLALGITEAFF.

The rearrangement joins TRBV12-3 or TRBV12-4 to TRBJ2-2. The CDR3 is 14 amino acids. CDR3 sequence: CASSFVRYHGELFF.

The V and J genes are TRBV18 and TRBJ2-1; TCRdb names TRBD1, which stays unverified in the absence of DNA. The CDR3 is 16 amino acids. CDR1 is KGHSH and CDR2 is LQKENI in the germline V gene. The CDR3 is CASSPDRGRGDNEQFF.

The CDR3 reads CASGQPYGYTF. The gene calls are TRBV28 and TRBJ1-2; checking the TCRdb D call of TRBD1 is not possible without DNA. The CDR3 contains 11 residues. Germline assignment: CDR1 MDHEN and CDR2 SYDVKM.

The rearrangement links TRBV9 to TRBJ1-6; TCRdb's D gene call, TRBD1, goes unchecked for lack of DNA. Per germline, CDR1 SGDLS and CDR2 YYNGEE. This CDR3 has 14 residues. The CDR3 region is CASSVAWGGSPLHF.

V and J are TRBV2 and TRBJ1-6. The germline CDR1 and CDR2 sequences are SNHLY and FYNNEI. The CDR3 extends over 14 amino acids. CDR3 region: CASLSESLASPLHF.

The chain combines TRBV20-1 with TRBJ2-1; no DNA is available, so the TRBD1 call from TCRdb remains unchecked. From germline, CDR1 is DFQATT and CDR2 SNEGSKA (reference sequence). This CDR3 spans 14 amino acids. The chain's CDR3 is CSAREQGAYNEQFF.

J is TRBJ2-1 and V is TRBV7-3; TCRdb calls TRBD2, which cannot be checked without DNA. Germline values: CDR1 SGHTA, CDR2 FQGTGA. There are 15 residues in the CDR3. Here the CDR3 reads CASSLGGGGGGEQFF.

The genes are TRBV7-9 and TRBJ2-7; TCRdb reports TRBD2, a call that lacks DNA to check it against. This CDR3 has 16 residues. Germline V lookup: CDR1 SEHNR, CDR2 FQNEAQ (reference sequence). The CDR3 here is CASSTPLASLSYEQYF.

The V call is TRBV7-2, the J call TRBJ2-2. Germline V gene data show CDR1 as SGHTA and CDR2 as FQGNSA. The CDR3 sequence is 14 residues long. CDR3 residues: CASSQPANTGELFF.

V gene TRBV12-3 or TRBV12-4 combines with J gene TRBJ2-2; TCRdb's D gene call, TRBD2, goes unchecked for lack of DNA. This CDR3 spans 17 amino acids. CDR3 amino acids: CASSPHALGLNTGELFF.

The chain carries TRBV28 and TRBJ2-5; TCRdb selects TRBD1, and the lack of DNA leaves this call unchecked. The CDR3 runs to 16 residues. The V gene's germline CDR1 is MDHEN and CDR2 SYDVKM. The CDR3 region is CASSHPGQGARETQYF.

The J gene is TRBJ2-1, the V gene TRBV3-1. Germline V gene data show CDR1 as LGHDT and CDR2 as YNNKEL (reference sequence). The CDR3 totals 11 residues. The CDR3 region is CASSLAYEQFF.

The chain recombines TRBV18 with TRBJ2-3. The CDR3 totals 13 residues. The germline gives CDR1 KGHSH, CDR2 LQKENI. The CDR3 reads CASSPQLRDTQYF. The full variable domain, with the rest looked up from reference TRBV18 and TRBJ2-3, is NAGVMQNPRHLVRRRGQEARLRCSPMKGHSHVYWYRQLPEEGLKFMVYLQKENIIDESGMPKERFSAEFPKEGPSILRIQQVVRGDSAAYFCASSPQLRDTQYFGPGTRLTVL.

The chain couples TRBV29-1 to TRBJ2-6. CDR1 SQVTM and CDR2 ANQGSEA come from the germline V gene. The CDR3 runs 14 residues. CDR3 sequence: CSVERFTGANVLTF.

The chain has TRBV20-1 and TRBJ2-3; TCRdb gives TRBD1 as the D gene, but with no DNA this cannot be confirmed. The CDR3 is 15 amino acids. CDR1 is DFQATT and CDR2 is SNEGSKA in the germline V gene (reference sequence). Here the CDR3 reads CSARKGQNLPDTQYF.

The chain combines TRBV10-3 with TRBJ2-3; TCRdb returns TRBD2, unconfirmable since there is no DNA. Per germline, CDR1 ENHRY and CDR2 SYGVKD. The CDR3 spans 16 residues. CDR3 loop: CAISGTGGLSTDTQYF.

The V call is TRBV5-1, the J call TRBJ2-7; TCRdb names TRBD1, which stays unverified in the absence of DNA. Germline V gene sequence: CDR1 SGHRS, CDR2 YFSETQ. The CDR3 consists of 13 residues. CDR3 sequence: CASSLYRVDEQYF.

The chain has TRBV7-8 and TRBJ2-4; TCRdb lists TRBD1, though no DNA is available to test this call. The CDR3 is made up of 15 amino acids. CDR1 SGHVS and CDR2 FQNEAQ come from the germline V gene. CDR3 region: CASSTPGTLGSIQYF.

The J gene is TRBJ2-1, the V gene TRBV7-2; the TRBD1 assignment by TCRdb is unverifiable without DNA. The CDR3 consists of 13 residues. Germline V gene data show CDR1 as SGHTA and CDR2 as FQGNSA. The CDR3 loop reads CASSLDLPLGQFF.

The chain joins TRBV7-2 to TRBJ2-7; the D call from TCRdb, TRBD1, cannot be confirmed without DNA. CDR3 length: 15 amino acids. Germline loops: CDR1 SGHTA, CDR2 FQGNSA. Here the CDR3 reads CASSQRAGSTYEQYF. Full variable domain (outside the CDR3, taken from reference TRBV7-2 and TRBJ2-7): GAGVSQSPSNKVTEKGKDVELRCDPISGHTALYWYRQSLGQGLEFLIYFQGNSAPDKSGLPSDRFSAERTGGSVSTLTIQRTQQEDSAVYLCASSQRAGSTYEQYFGPGTRLTVT.

The genes are TRBV24-1 and TRBJ2-7; the D gene TCRdb calls, TRBD1, cannot be checked with no DNA. Looked up from germline, CDR1 is KGHDR and CDR2 is SFDVKD. The CDR3 consists of 11 residues. CDR3 sequence: CATRQGDEQYF.

The chain joins TRBV12-3 or TRBV12-4 to TRBJ1-2; as DNA is missing, the TRBD1 call by TCRdb cannot be tested. This CDR3 region has 15 residues. CDR3 protein: CASSPLRGADYGYTF.

The chain couples TRBV12-3 or TRBV12-4 to TRBJ1-1; as DNA is missing, the TRBD1 call by TCRdb cannot be tested. This CDR3 is built from 14 residues. The CDR3 is CASSPETLDSEAFF.

This chain joins TRBV28 and TRBJ2-7; TCRdb reports TRBD2, a call that lacks DNA to check it against. The CDR3 is made up of 13 amino acids. In germline, CDR1 is MDHEN, CDR2 SYDVKM. CDR3 amino acids: CAAQRRDRYEQYF.

This chain connects TRBV6-5 to TRBJ2-7. The CDR3 has 14 residues. Looked up from germline, CDR1 is MNHEY and CDR2 is SVGAGI. The CDR3 reads CASSYEAGSYEQYF.